The rows below give T cell receptor beta chains drawn from one sample of a study of Ad26.COV2.S vaccination and SARS-CoV-2 variants. Method: immunoSEQ multiplex PCR; TCRdb's copy keeps in-frame clones and lacks some. The sample holds about 680,000 clones, around 89% seen once. This sample comprised peripheral blood, obtained in a trial of Ad26.COV2.S vaccine versus placebo. These receptor sequences come from a person between 18 and 60 years old who received the Ad26.COV2.S COVID-19 vaccine or a placebo. Each CDR3 is given with its conserved first and last residue. The D gene is left open where the match is weak. Rows give clone size only sometimes, using once, few, many, or a class for an expanded clone.

D	V	size	J	DNA	CDR3
TRBD1	TRBV5-4	few	TRBJ1-1	TGTGCCAGCAGCTTGGATCCCCAGGGGGCGGGGACTGAAGCTTTCTTT	CASSLDPQGAGTEAFF
.	TRBV2	.	TRBJ2-7	TGTGCCAGCAATGCGGTCTTCTCCTACGAGCAGTACTTC	CASNAVFSYEQYF
TRBD2	TRBV6-5	.	TRBJ2-1	TGTGCCAGCAGTTACTATACTAGCGGGAGGTACAATGAGCAGTTCTTC	CASSYYTSGRYNEQFF
.	TRBV11-2	.	TRBJ1-1	TGTGCCAGCAGCCCTCAGGGGAACACTGAAGCTTTCTTT	CASSPQGNTEAFF
TRBD2	TRBV19	.	TRBJ2-2	TGTGCCAGTAGTATTCAGCGGGGGCCTCACACCGGGGAGCTGTTTTTT	CASSIQRGPHTGELFF
TRBD2	TRBV19	.	TRBJ2-1	TGTGCCAGTAGTAGGATAGCGGGAGGGTACAATGAGCAGTTCTTC	CASSRIAGGYNEQFF
.	TRBV7-9	.	TRBJ2-5	TGTGCCGATGGTTCGGATGGGGAGACCCAGTACTTC	CADGSDGETQYF
.	TRBV9	.	TRBJ2-1	TGTGCCAGCAGCGGCCTGGGCACAAACAATGAGCAGTTCTTC	CASSGLGTNNEQFF
.	TRBV29-1	.	TRBJ1-2	TGCAGCGTTGTAGAGCCAGGAGCCGTTTATGGCTACACCTTC	CSVVEPGAVYGYTF
.	TRBV18	.	TRBJ1-5	TGTGCCAGCTCACCACGGGAAGATCAGCCCCAGCATTTT	CASSPREDQPQHF
.	TRBV6-5	.	TRBJ1-3	TGTGCCAGCAGTTCCCACACGAGCTCTGGAAACACCATATATTTT	CASSSHTSSGNTIYF
.	TRBV29-1	.	TRBJ1-2	TGCAGCGCTGGAAGAGGGAACTATGGCTACACCTTC	CSAGRGNYGYTF
TRBD1	TRBV24-1	.	TRBJ2-1	TGTGCCACCAGTGATTTGGGGACAGGGGGCCGGGAGCAGTTCTTC	CATSDLGTGGREQFF
TRBD1	TRBV2	few	TRBJ1-3	TGTGCCAGCAGGACCGGGACAGCGATCTCTGGAAACACCATATATTTT	CASRTGTAISGNTIYF
.	TRBV19	.	TRBJ1-1	TGTGCCAGTACCTCCTATGGGCAGGCTGGGAACACTGAAGCTTTCTTT	CASTSYGQAGNTEAFF
.	TRBV6-6	few	TRBJ1-1	TGTGCCAGCAGTGTGCAGGTCGAGAGCACTGAAGCTTTCTTT	CASSVQVESTEAFF
.	TRBV19	.	TRBJ1-3	TGTGCCAGTATCCCCGCGGGCTCTGGAAACACCATATATTTT	CASIPAGSGNTIYF
.	TRBV6-5	.	TRBJ2-7	TGTGCCAGCAGTTACTCTCGCTCCCCCTACGAGCAGTACTTC	CASSYSRSPYEQYF
.	TRBV2	.	TRBJ1-1	TGTGCCAGCAGTGTGATGGTGAACACTGAAGCTTTCTTT	CASSVMVNTEAFF
.	TRBV19	.	TRBJ2-7	TGTGCCAGTAGTATAAATGGGCGTGGGGCCAGGGGCTACGAGCAGTACTTC	CASSINGRGARGYEQYF
.	TRBV7-2	.	TRBJ1-2	TGTGCCAGCAGCTTAGCTGGGGCGGTGGGCTACACCTTC	CASSLAGAVGYTF
TRBD1	TRBV6-5	.	TRBJ1-6	TGTGCCAGCAGTTACTCCCCTACAGGGGAGTTTTCACCCCTCCACTTT	CASSYSPTGEFSPLHF
.	TRBV27	.	TRBJ2-1	TGTGCCAGCAGTTTTGGGGGCCCTTCCTACAATGAGCAGTTCTTC	CASSFGGPSYNEQFF
TRBD1	TRBV7-2	.	TRBJ1-1	TGTGCCAGCAGCTTGGGACAGGGTCCCACTGAAGCTTTCTTT	CASSLGQGPTEAFF
TRBD1	TRBV27	.	TRBJ1-6	TGTGCCAGCAGTTTCTCGAGACAGGGTCGGACACTAAACTCCTATAATTCACCCCTCCACTTT	CASSFSRQGRTLNSYNSPLHF
.	TRBV21-1	.	TRBJ2-5	TGTGCCAGCAGCCTGAGACTTCCGGAGACCCAGTACTTC	CASSLRLPETQYF
.	TRBV6-2/TRBV6-3	.	TRBJ1-3	TGTGCCAGCAGTTATGGGGGCTCTGGAAACACCATATATTTT	CASSYGGSGNTIYF
.	TRBV7-2	.	TRBJ2-3	TGTGCCAGCAGCTTAGGAGTCTCAGATACGCAGTATTTT	CASSLGVSDTQYF
.	TRBV4-1	.	TRBJ2-7	TGCGCCAGCAGTTCCACAGGGATAAACGAGCAGTACTTC	CASSSTGINEQYF
.	TRBV2	.	TRBJ2-7	TGTGCCAGCGGGCAGTACGAGCAGTACTTC	CASGQYEQYF
.	TRBV19	.	TRBJ2-2	TGTGCCAGTAGCGCCGTCCGGGCCGAGACCGGGGAGCTGTTTTTT	CASSAVRAETGELFF
.	TRBV5-6	.	TRBJ1-2	TGTGCCAGCAGTATCGGGGGAAGAAGCTATGGCTACACCTTC	CASSIGGRSYGYTF
.	TRBV18	.	TRBJ1-2	TGTGCCAGCTCACCCCAGGGCCACTATGGCTACACCTTC	CASSPQGHYGYTF
TRBD2	TRBV7-8	.	TRBJ2-7	TGTGCCAGCAGCCTTCCGGGACTAGCGGGCTACGAGCAGTACTTC	CASSLPGLAGYEQYF
TRBD1	TRBV5-1	.	TRBJ1-2	TGCGCCAGCAGCTCCGGTGAAGGGGGCAACTATGGCTACACCTTC	CASSSGEGGNYGYTF
TRBD1	TRBV5-8	.	TRBJ1-1	TGTGCCAGCAGTTTTCAGGGGGCCAGCACTGAAGCTTTCTTT	CASSFQGASTEAFF
.	TRBV5-1	.	TRBJ1-2	TGCGCCAGCAGCTTGGGCCAGGGTTTGGTAGGCTACACCTTC	CASSLGQGLVGYTF
.	TRBV10-3	.	TRBJ2-2	TGTGCCATCAGTGACACCGGGGAGCTGTTTTTT	CAISDTGELFF
.	TRBV5-1	.	TRBJ1-1	TGCGCCAGCAGCTTGGATCGGACAGCACCCATGAACACTGAAGCTTTCTTT	CASSLDRTAPMNTEAFF
TRBD1	TRBV6-5	.	TRBJ1-2	TGTGCCAGCAGCCCCGGGACAGGGGCCTATGGCTACACCTTC	CASSPGTGAYGYTF
.	TRBV12-3/TRBV12-4	.	TRBJ2-5	TGTGCCAGCAGTTTTCCCGAGGGGACCCAGTACTTC	CASSFPEGTQYF
.	TRBV19	.	TRBJ2-3	TGTGCCAGTTCGACTAGGGCGCAGGCAGATACGCAGTATTTT	CASSTRAQADTQYF
.	TRBV4-2	once	TRBJ1-2	TGTGCCAGCAGCCAAGATCGAGCAGTTAACTATGGCTACACCTTC	CASSQDRAVNYGYTF
TRBD1	TRBV5-1	.	TRBJ2-1	TGCGCCAGCAGCTTGGCGGGGACAGGGGATAATGAGCAGTTCTTC	CASSLAGTGDNEQFF
TRBD1	TRBV6-5	.	TRBJ2-5	TGTGCCAGCAGTCTCCGGGACAGCGGCCAAGAGACCCAGTACTTC	CASSLRDSGQETQYF
TRBD1	TRBV19	.	TRBJ2-7	TGTGCCAGTAGTATTGGACAGGGGGACGAGCAGTACTTC	CASSIGQGDEQYF
.	TRBV25-1	.	TRBJ1-4	TGTGCCAGCAGTGCCAGATGGAATAATGAAAAACTGTTTTTT	CASSARWNNEKLFF
TRBD1	TRBV6-6	once	TRBJ1-4	TGTGCCAGCAGTTACGAGGGGGCAAGGGAAAAACTGTTTTTT	CASSYEGAREKLFF
TRBD1	TRBV5-4	.	TRBJ2-7	TGTGCCAGCAGCTTGGGGCAGGGGGCCCCCTACGAGCAGTACTTC	CASSLGQGAPYEQYF
.	TRBV7-2	.	TRBJ1-2	TGTGCCAGCAGCCCACAGTTGGCAGGCTTTATCGATGGCTACACCTTC	CASSPQLAGFIDGYTF